Listed here is a single TCR beta chain. This entry is derived from a study of identifying expanded T cells in peripheral blood. The assay was immunoSEQ multiplex PCR, and TCRdb's table has in-frame clones only and misses some. Of 90,000 or so clones in the sample, 88% were seen once. V dropped 3 bases and J dropped 0 bases, with 5 bases sitting between them. Germline loops: CDR1 WNHNN, CDR2 SYGVQD (reference sequence). The CDR3 sequence is 13 residues long. The TCR originated in a person aged 18 to 75 in good health. The chain carries TRBV10-1 and TRBJ1-1; D is unclear. Sequencing was performed on blood. CDR3 residues: CASSEGLNTEAFF. The CDR3 DNA is TGCGCCAGCAGTGAAGGGTTGAACACTGAAGCTTTCTTT.